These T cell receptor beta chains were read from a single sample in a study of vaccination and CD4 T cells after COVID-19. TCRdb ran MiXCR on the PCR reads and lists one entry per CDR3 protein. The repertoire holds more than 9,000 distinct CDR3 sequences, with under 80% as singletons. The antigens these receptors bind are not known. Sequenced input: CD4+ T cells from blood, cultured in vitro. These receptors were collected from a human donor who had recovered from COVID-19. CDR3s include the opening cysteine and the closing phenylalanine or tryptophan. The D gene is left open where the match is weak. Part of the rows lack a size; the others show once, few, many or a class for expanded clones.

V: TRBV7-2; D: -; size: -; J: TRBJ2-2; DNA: TGTGCCAGCAGCTTTCTAGTTCTCAACACCGGGGAGCTGTTTTTT; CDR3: CASSFLVLNTGELFF
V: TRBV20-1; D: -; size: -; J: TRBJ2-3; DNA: TGCAGCGCTACCCTCGGGGTGGCAGATACGCAGTATTTT; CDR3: CSATLGVADTQYF
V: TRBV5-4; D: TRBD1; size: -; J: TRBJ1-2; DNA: TGTGCCAGCAGCTCAGGGGGCTATGGCTACACCTTC; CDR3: CASSSGGYGYTF
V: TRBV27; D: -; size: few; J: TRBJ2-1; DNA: TGTGCCAGCAGTTTATCCACGAGTCTCGGGAGCAATGAGCAGTTCTTC; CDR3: CASSLSTSLGSNEQFF
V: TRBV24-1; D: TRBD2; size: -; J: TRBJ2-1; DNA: TGTGCCACCAGTGACCGGGGACTAGCAAATGAGCAGTTCTTC; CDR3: CATSDRGLANEQFF
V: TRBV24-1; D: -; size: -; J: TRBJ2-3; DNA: TGTGCCACAGGGTCCCCTTTCACAGATACGCAGTATTTT; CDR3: CATGSPFTDTQYF
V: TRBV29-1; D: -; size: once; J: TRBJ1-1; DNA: TGCAGCGTTGGGGAGGGAGGCGAAGCTTTCTTT; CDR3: CSVGEGGEAFF
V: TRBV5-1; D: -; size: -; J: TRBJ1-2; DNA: TGCGCCAGCAGCTTGGGAGGAGGGGACTATGGCTACACCTTC; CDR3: CASSLGGGDYGYTF
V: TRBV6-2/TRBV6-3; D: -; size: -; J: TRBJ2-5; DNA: TGTGCCAGCAGCACCGACGTCGGCTCAAGAGAGACCCAGTACTTC; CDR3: CASSTDVGSRETQYF
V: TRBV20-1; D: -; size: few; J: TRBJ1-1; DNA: TGCAGTGCTAGAGATAGTAAGGAGGCTTTCTTT; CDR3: CSARDSKEAFF
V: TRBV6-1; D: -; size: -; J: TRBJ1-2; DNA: TGTGCCAGCGTTAATACAGGAGCTAACTATGGCTACACCTTC; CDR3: CASVNTGANYGYTF
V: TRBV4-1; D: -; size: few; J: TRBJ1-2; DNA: TGCGCCAGCAGCCCTCGACAGGCTAACTATGGCTACACCTTC; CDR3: CASSPRQANYGYTF
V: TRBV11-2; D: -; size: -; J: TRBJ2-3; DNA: TGTGCCAGCAGCCCCGGCAACACAGATACGCAGTATTTT; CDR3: CASSPGNTDTQYF
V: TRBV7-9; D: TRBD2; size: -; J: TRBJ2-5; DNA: TGTGCCAGCAGCCGGGGACTAGCGGAAGAGACCCAGTACTTC; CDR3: CASSRGLAEETQYF
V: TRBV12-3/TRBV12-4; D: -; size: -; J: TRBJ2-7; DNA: TGTGCCAGCAGTTTACGGGTCCGTGGGGGGAACGAGCAGTACTTC; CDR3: CASSLRVRGGNEQYF
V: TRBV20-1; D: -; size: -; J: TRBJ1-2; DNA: TGCAGTGCTAGACGTTCGGGTGGAGGGGTCTATGGCTACACCTTC; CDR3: CSARRSGGGVYGYTF